This TCR beta chain was sequenced for a study of T cells in Graves' hyperthyroidism and ophthalmopathy. On the study more broadly: Sampling of peripheral blood happened at initial diagnosis, prior to any treatment.

TCR beta CDR3 region amplification was performed from RNA transcripts. TCR CDR3 regions were first amplified by RT-PCR with HTBI primers. TCRdb recomputed calls from the multiplex PCR reads with MiXCR, one row per CDR3 protein. The sample carries around 620,000 distinct CDR3 sequences, under 20% recorded once. CDR3 length: 12 residues. CDR1 is SGHTA and CDR2 is FQGTGA in the germline V gene. Trimming stripped 5 bases from V and 5 bases from J, with 8 bases between. V gene TRBV7-3 combines with J gene TRBJ2-3; no clear D. Sequencing used blood. The receptor was derived from a woman in her thirties with Graves' hyperthyroidism. Written as DNA, the CDR3 is TGTGCCAGCAGCAAAAATAAAGATACGCAGTATTTT. Residues: CASSKNKDTQYF.